Listed here are 10 T cell receptor beta chains from one sample, sequenced in a study of blood T cell repertoires in COVID-19. TCRdb's table, derived via immunoSEQ multiplex PCR, lists solely in-frame clones and lacks some. The repertoire holds over 50,000 clones, with more than 80% as singletons. The sequencing input was PBMCs or T cells enriched from blood (not recorded which). The receptors were sampled from a woman between 40 and 55 years old with acute COVID-19.

This clone has a handful of counts. The chain employs TRBV19 and TRBJ2-1; tentatively, D is TRBD1 (6 bases). The V end lost 7 bases, the J end lost 0 bases, and 13 bases lay between the germline ends. The CDR3 consists of 15 residues. CDR1 and CDR2 (germline): LNHDA, SQIVND (reference sequence). CDR3 in amino acids: CASTTDRSSYNEQFF. CDR3 DNA sequence: TGTGCCAGTACCACCGACAGGAGCTCCTACAATGAGCAGTTCTTC. The entire variable domain, with the rest obtained from reference TRBV19 and TRBJ2-1, is as follows: DGGITQSPKYLFRKEGQNVTLSCEQNLNHDAMYWYRQDPGQGLRLIYYSQIVNDFQKGDIAEGYSVSREKKESFPLTVTSAQKNPTAFYLCASTTDRSSYNEQFFGPGTRLTVL.

The V call is TRBV6-4, the J call TRBJ2-3; 9 bases match TRBD2. After removal of 2 bases from V and 6 bases from J, the junction contained 9 bases not matched to a gene. In germline, CDR1 is MRHNA, CDR2 SNTAGT. The CDR3 is 16 residues long. The CDR3 loop is CASSDQQGGGEDTQYF. CDR3 in DNA: TGTGCCAGCAGTGACCAACAGGGCGGGGGGGAGGATACGCAGTATTTT.

In DNA, the CDR3 is TGCGCCAGCAGGGACAGTAACTATGGCTACACCTTC. It specifies CASRDSNYGYTF. V gene TRBV5-1 combines with J gene TRBJ1-2, with D perhaps TRBD1 (6 bases). Looked up from germline, CDR1 is SGHRS and CDR2 is YFSETQ. This CDR3 contains 12 residues. V lost 5 bases and J 1 base, leaving 6 bases between the germline ends.

The CDR3 nucleotides are TGCGCCAGCAGCTTGGAGCCCTCTGGAAACACCATATATTTT. This codes for CASSLEPSGNTIYF. This sequence joins TRBV5-1 and TRBJ1-3; D is uncertain. CDR1 is SGHRS, CDR2 YFSETQ, per germline. The CDR3 length is 14 residues. V was trimmed by 0 bases and J by 0 bases, leaving 4 bases between them.

A few counts support this clone. J is TRBJ2-7 and V is TRBV28; perhaps TRBD2 as D (5 bases). CDR3 length: 17 residues. V dropped 5 bases and J dropped 0 bases, with 20 bases sitting between them. Per the germline V gene, CDR1 is MDHEN and CDR2 is SYDVKM. The CDR3 region is CASSRSTTGGRSYEQYF. DNA for the CDR3: TGTGCCAGCAGTCGAAGTACGACCGGAGGACGCTCCTACGAGCAGTACTTC. The whole variable domain, remainder taken from reference TRBV28 and TRBJ2-7, is DVKVTQSSRYLVKRTGEKVFLECVQDMDHENMFWYRQDPGLGLRLIYFSYDVKMKEKGDIPEGYSVSREKKERFSLILESASTNQTSMYLCASSRSTTGGRSYEQYFGPGTRLTVT.

The chain couples TRBV3-1 (or the pseudogene TRBV3-2) to TRBJ1-1; no clear D gene. Germline V lookup: CDR1 LGHDT, CDR2 YNNKEL (reference sequence). Trimming took 1 base from V and 4 from J, leaving 16 bases between them. The CDR3 runs 16 residues. CDR3 sequence: CASSQVGPRGSTEAFF. Here the CDR3 DNA reads TGTGCCAGCAGCCAAGTAGGCCCTCGAGGGAGCACTGAAGCTTTCTTT.

The chain recombines TRBV11-2 with TRBJ2-4; D remains unclear. The germline V gene encodes CDR1 SGHAT and CDR2 FQNNGV. Trimming stripped 2 bases from V and 0 bases from J, with 17 bases between. The CDR3 loop spans 18 amino acids. The CDR3 DNA sequence: TGTGCCAGCAGCTTAATCCGTAGCAGAAGTGGAGCCAAAAACATTCAGTACTTC. It codes for CASSLIRSRSGAKNIQYF.

This clone has just a few counts. The rearrangement links TRBV10-2 to TRBJ2-1; no clear D. The CDR3 is 13 residues long. Germline CDR1 WSHSY, CDR2 SAAADI. V gave up 6 bases and J gave up 4 bases, with 10 bases separating them. The CDR3 is CASSPGRYNEQFF. CDR3 nucleotide sequence: TGCGCCAGCAGCCCAGGCAGATACAATGAGCAGTTCTTC.

The V call is TRBV11-2, the J call TRBJ2-4, with 10 positions matching TRBD2. In germline, CDR1 is SGHAT, CDR2 FQNNGV. V was pared by 5 bases and J by 7 bases, with 2 bases of the junction left unmatched. This CDR3 has 13 residues. DNA for the CDR3: TGTGCCAGCAGCCCAGCGGGGGGGAACATTCAGTACTTC. Amino acid sequence: CASSPAGGNIQYF.

The chain combines TRBV5-6 with TRBJ2-7, with a weak D call TRBD2 (5 bases). Trimming stripped 5 bases from V and 3 bases from J, with 12 bases between. The germline CDR1 and CDR2 sequences are SGHDT and YYEEEE. The CDR3 runs 13 residues. The CDR3 DNA follows: TGTGCCAGCAGTGTTAGCGACTTCTACGAGCAGTACTTC. This gives the protein CASSVSDFYEQYF.